What follows are 23 T cell receptor beta chains derived from one specimen sequenced in a study of response to subunit inactivated influenza vaccine. TCRdb called the RT-PCR reads again in MiXCR, with one record for every CDR3 protein. Counted here are some 570,000 distinct CDR3 sequences, roughly 10% occurring once; the ten biggest clones make up approximately 10%. These same records also appear under a second study, on T cells expressing NK-cell markers. That work contributes: TCR beta cDNA was generated via 5'RACE template switching incorporating UMIs.

Sequencing used PBMCs from blood, obtained on the day of vaccination. These receptor sequences come from a man aged 50 to 59 who received an inactivated influenza vaccine.

The table lists this clonotype with a few counts. The rearrangement links TRBV6-2 or TRBV6-3 to TRBJ2-5, with 11 bases identical to TRBD1. The CDR3 runs to 19 residues. CDR1 MNHEY and CDR2 SVGEGT come from the germline V gene. After removal of 6 bases from V and 0 bases from J, the junction contained 15 bases not matched to a gene. CDR3 sequence reads: CASRQRTGGLIGYQETQYF. CDR3 sequence (DNA): TGTGCCAGCAGGCAAAGGACAGGGGGCCTCATAGGGTACCAAGAGACCCAGTACTTC.

The V and J genes are TRBV4-1 and TRBJ2-2; D is perhaps TRBD1 or TRBD2 (5 bases each). This CDR3 is 15 amino acids long. The germline gives CDR1 MGHRA, CDR2 YSYEKL. Trimming cost V 3 bases and J 7 bases, with 15 bases left between them. The CDR3 sequence is CASSQGPVEYGELFF. CDR3 coding DNA: TGCGCCAGCAGCCAGGGACCCGTGGAGTACGGGGAGCTGTTTTTT.

There are a few counts of this clonotype. The chain joins TRBV20-1 to TRBJ1-5, with D unresolved. Germline V gene sequence: CDR1 DFQATT, CDR2 SNEGSKA (reference sequence). This CDR3 contains 14 residues. V gave up 0 bases and J gave up 1 base, with 7 bases separating them. CDR3 sequence: CSAREGISNQPQHF. DNA of the CDR3: TGCAGTGCTAGAGAGGGAATAAGCAATCAGCCCCAGCATTTT.

V is TRBV6-5 and J is TRBJ2-1; no reliable D call. Germline V gives CDR1 MNHEY, CDR2 SVGAGI. There are 14 residues in the CDR3. V was cut by 1 base and J by 8 bases, with 12 bases left in between. The CDR3 bases are TGTGCCAGCAGTTACTTGGGGAAGGCAGATGAGCAGTTCTTC. Translated, it gives CASSYLGKADEQFF.

This clonotype has ten or more counts. The chain employs TRBV29-1 and TRBJ1-1, with a tentative D call TRBD1 (6 bases). The germline V and J ends were trimmed by 4 bases and 4 bases, with 10 bases remaining between them. The CDR3 runs 12 residues. Germline lookup yields CDR1 SQVTM and CDR2 ANQGSEA. The CDR3: CSVGGAPTEAFF. CDR3 DNA sequence: TGCAGCGTTGGGGGGGCGCCCACTGAAGCTTTCTTT.

This chain uses TRBV7-6 with TRBJ2-3, with 12 bases aligning to TRBD2. Germline V gene lookup returns CDR1 SGHVS and CDR2 FNYEAQ. V shed 2 bases and J 2 bases; nucleotides not matched to a gene: 5. The CDR3 has 17 residues. CDR3 sequence reads: CASSLLTSGGTTDTQYF. The CDR3 nucleotides are TGTGCCAGCAGCTTATTGACTAGCGGGGGAACCACAGATACGCAGTATTTT.

The chain combines TRBV19 with TRBJ2-2; no firm D call. V lost 1 base, J lost 5 bases, and 11 bases lay in between. The germline V gene has CDR1 LNHDA and CDR2 SQIVND (reference sequence). The CDR3 length is 15 residues. CDR3 nucleotide sequence: TGTGCCAGTAGTATAGTTCTGTCGGATACCGGGGAGCTGTTTTTT. As protein: CASSIVLSDTGELFF. The whole variable domain, filled in from reference TRBV19 and TRBJ2-2, reads DGGITQSPKYLFRKEGQNVTLSCEQNLNHDAMYWYRQDPGQGLRLIYYSQIVNDFQKGDIAEGYSVSREKKESFPLTVTSAQKNPTAFYLCASSIVLSDTGELFFGEGSRLTVL.

A few counts support this clonotype. The V call is TRBV12-3 or TRBV12-4, the J call TRBJ1-3; TRBD1 is a possible D gene (5 bases). CDR3 length: 14 amino acids. Trimming shortened V by 3 bases and J by 4 bases, and 10 bases separated the two germline ends. The CDR3 DNA is TGTGCCAGCAGTTTTAGCAGGGCCGGAAACACCATATATTTT. Protein product: CASSFSRAGNTIYF.

This clonotype was seen only a few times. The rearrangement joins TRBV5-1 to TRBJ2-7, with 8 bases identical to TRBD2. The CDR3 length is 13 residues. The ends lost 1 base at V and 5 bases at J; junction bases unmatched: 2. The germline V gene encodes CDR1 SGHRS and CDR2 YFSETQ. This chain's CDR3 is CASSLRGGHEQYF. In DNA form, the CDR3 reads TGCGCCAGCAGCTTGCGGGGGGGCCACGAGCAGTACTTC.

The rearrangement links TRBV4-1 to TRBJ2-5, with unresolved D. The germline V and J ends were trimmed by 0 bases and 6 bases, with 11 bases remaining between them. The CDR3 sequence is 14 residues long. Per the germline V gene, CDR1 is MGHRA and CDR2 is YSYEKL. CDR3 bases: TGCGCCAGCAGCCAAGATTGGGCCGCGCAGACCCAGTACTTC. Amino acid sequence: CASSQDWAAQTQYF.

This clonotype was picked up a small number of times. The rearrangement links TRBV2 to TRBJ2-3; D remains unclear. Germline-derived CDR1 and CDR2 are SNHLY and FYNNEI. The CDR3 length is 13 residues. V was trimmed by 3 bases and J by 3 bases, leaving 7 bases between them. In nucleotides, the CDR3 is TGTGCCAGCAGTGAGGTCCAAACAGATACGCAGTATTTT. Protein sequence: CASSEVQTDTQYF.

The chain employs TRBV5-6 and TRBJ2-7; perhaps TRBD2 as D (6 bases). V lost 2 bases and J lost 5, with 14 bases in between. CDR1 and CDR2 from the germline V gene are SGHDT and YYEEEE. The CDR3 extends over 14 amino acids. CDR3 nucleotides: TGTGCCAGCAGCTTTTATCTGCGGGGAAACGAGCAGTACTTC. This translates into CASSFYLRGNEQYF.

This clonotype was found many times. This chain joins TRBV20-1 and TRBJ2-1; 10 bases are shared with TRBD2. This CDR3 is built from 18 residues. Unmatched junction bases numbered 10, after V lost 1 base and J lost 1 base. The germline CDR1 and CDR2 sequences are DFQATT and SNEGSKA (reference sequence). In DNA, the CDR3 is TGCAGTGCTAGAGGACTAGCGGGTACAGCTAGGTCCTACAATGAGCAGTTCTTC. Residues: CSARGLAGTARSYNEQFF.

In its sample, this clonotype was seen a few times. The chain uses TRBV9 and TRBJ1-4, with 8 bases matching TRBD1. The CDR3 length is 14 residues. J gave up 5 bases and V 0 bases, and 0 bases lay outside the gene matches. Germline-derived CDR1 and CDR2 are SGDLS and YYNGEE. Written as DNA, the CDR3 is TGTGCCAGCAGCGTAGGACAGGGGAATGAAAAACTGTTTTTT. Translation: CASSVGQGNEKLFF.

This clonotype appeared a few times. V and J are TRBV6-1 and TRBJ1-1; 7 nucleotides line up with TRBD1. Germline values: CDR1 MNHNS, CDR2 SASEGT. This CDR3 has 15 residues. Losses at the gene ends were 6 bases for V and 1 base for J; bases not matched to a gene: 8. CDR3 amino acids: CASRSQQGTNTEAFF. CDR3 sequence (DNA): TGTGCCAGCAGATCCCAACAGGGGACGAACACTGAAGCTTTCTTT.

This clonotype was recorded at least ten times. The rearrangement uses TRBV20-1 and TRBJ1-6; perhaps TRBD1 as D (5 bases). The CDR3 runs 15 residues. CDR1 is DFQATT and CDR2 is SNEGSKA in the germline V gene (reference sequence). V was pared by 6 bases and J by 4 bases, with 16 bases between. CDR3 DNA sequence: TGCAGTGCGACCGGGACGGAAGCTTATAATTCACCCCTCCACTTT. It is translated as CSATGTEAYNSPLHF.

The rearrangement joins TRBV30 to TRBJ2-2; 8 bases line up with TRBD2. Germline trimming cut 1 base from V and 6 bases from J; bases unmatched to any gene: 7. CDR1 is GTSNPN, CDR2 SVGIG, per germline (reference sequence). This CDR3 region has 15 residues. CDR3 coding DNA: TGTGCCTGGAGTGGCCCAACTAGCGGAGCCGGGGAGCTGTTTTTT. Protein product: CAWSGPTSGAGELFF.

This clonotype came up a few times. The gene calls are TRBV20-1 and TRBJ2-3, with D maybe TRBD2 (5 bases). The CDR3 loop spans 14 amino acids. CDR1 DFQATT and CDR2 SNEGSKA come from the germline V gene (reference sequence). Deletions cut 3 bases from V and 0 bases from J, with 10 bases between. This CDR3 is CSASTAASTDTQYF. The DNA for the CDR3 is TGCAGTGCTAGCACAGCGGCTAGCACAGATACGCAGTATTTT.

J is TRBJ2-3 and V is TRBV11-2, with 15 bases that match TRBD2. The J segment lost 3 bases and the V segment lost 3 bases, leaving 4 bases of the junction unmatched. This CDR3 spans 17 amino acids. The V gene's germline CDR1 is SGHAT and CDR2 FQNNGV. The CDR3 is CASSFNGLAGGTDTQYF. CDR3 in DNA: TGTGCCAGCAGCTTCAATGGACTAGCGGGAGGGACAGATACGCAGTATTTT. The variable domain in full, with the rest retrieved from reference TRBV11-2 and TRBJ2-3, is EAGVAQSPRYKIIEKRQSVAFWCNPISGHATLYWYQQILGQGPKLLIQFQNNGVVDDSQLPKDRFSAERLKGVDSTLKIQPAKLEDSAVYLCASSFNGLAGGTDTQYFGPGTRLTVL.

This clonotype was seen a few times. The chain uses TRBV25-1 and TRBJ2-2, with no clear D. The CDR3 spans 12 residues. Germline CDR1 reads MGHDK; CDR2 reads SYGVNS. V lost 2 bases, J lost 7 bases, and 5 bases lay in between. CDR3 sequence: CASSEQFGELFF. In DNA form, the CDR3 reads TGTGCCAGCAGTGAACAGTTCGGGGAGCTGTTTTTT.

The V call is TRBV5-6, the J call TRBJ2-1; no clear D gene. In germline, CDR1 is SGHDT, CDR2 YYEEEE. Trimming cost V 0 bases and J 0 bases, with 7 bases left between them. CDR3 length equals 15 residues. CDR3 in amino acids: CASSLDASSYNEQFF. The CDR3 DNA reads as TGTGCCAGCAGCTTGGACGCTTCCTCCTACAATGAGCAGTTCTTC.

The V call is TRBV11-1, the J call TRBJ2-7; D might be TRBD2 (5 bases). Trimming removed 1 base at V and 7 bases at J, with 32 bases between. The CDR3 sequence is 20 residues long. Germline V gene lookup returns CDR1 SGHAT and CDR2 FQDESV (reference sequence). DNA of the CDR3: TGTGCCAGCAGCTTAGAATCCCCTCTCGTTTATGTCGGGGTCCCGGAAGAGCAGTACTTC. Protein sequence: CASSLESPLVYVGVPEEQYF.

The table lists this clonotype with many counts. The gene calls are TRBV20-1 and TRBJ2-7; 12 bases fit TRBD2. J gave up 0 bases and V 4 bases, and 1 base lay outside the gene matches. Germline CDR1 DFQATT, CDR2 SNEGSKA (reference sequence). The CDR3 length is 14 residues. DNA of the CDR3: TGCAGTGCTAAGGGACTAGCGGGCTCCTACGAGCAGTACTTC. It codes for CSAKGLAGSYEQYF.